A single sample is the source of the 15 T cell receptor beta chains below, sequenced in a study of regulatory T cells in long-lasting Graves disease. For TCR beta, libraries came from iRepertoire HTBI primers and Arm-PCR of CDR3 regions. TCRdb re-called the multiplex PCR reads with MiXCR, one entry per CDR3 protein. The top ten hold roughly a tenth of the sample, which has around 500,000 distinct CDR3 sequences, about 13% seen once. The time point is: newly diagnosed GD, antithyroid drugs for less than 3 months. PBMCs provided the RNA from which the TCR library was made. This same sample was also taken into another study, of T cells in Graves' hyperthyroidism and ophthalmopathy.

This sample comprised peripheral blood mononuclear cells (PBMCs), obtained at new diagnosis, from a patient treated with antithyroid drugs. Source of these receptors: a man younger than 45 with Graves disease.

The chain employs TRBV3-1 and TRBJ1-5, with TRBD1 identical over 9 bases. Germline CDR1 reads LGHDT; CDR2 reads YNNKEL (reference sequence). CDR3 length: 14 amino acids. With 4 bases clipped from V and 6 bases from J, the junction kept 4 bases outside the gene matches. The CDR3 sequence: CASSPGTGSQPQHF. The CDR3 DNA sequence: TGTGCCAGCAGCCCCGGGACAGGGAGTCAGCCCCAGCATTTT.

The chain couples TRBV5-6 to TRBJ2-1, with D hard to call. Germline V gene data show CDR1 as SGHDT and CDR2 as YYEEEE. V lost 1 base and J lost 8, with 10 bases in between. The CDR3 extends over 13 amino acids. In DNA, the CDR3 is TGTGCCAGCAGCTTGCTCATCAGCGATGAGCAGTTCTTC. Encoded protein: CASSLLISDEQFF.

There are many counts of this clonotype. V usage is TRBV12-3 or TRBV12-4 and J usage is TRBJ1-4; 7 bases match TRBD1. V was clipped by 4 bases and J by 8 bases; unmatched bases: 7. The length of the CDR3 is 14 residues. CDR3 in amino acids: CASSSTGEGEKLFF. The CDR3 DNA follows: TGTGCCAGCAGTTCAACAGGGGAGGGAGAAAAACTGTTTTTT.

This clonotype occurred many times. The rearrangement uses TRBV29-1 and TRBJ2-2; D uncertain. V lost 6 bases, J lost 6 bases, and 11 bases lay in between. The germline gives CDR1 SQVTM, CDR2 ANQGSEA. This CDR3 comprises 12 residues. The CDR3 region is CSVKIVAGELFF. The CDR3 nucleotides are TGCAGCGTCAAGATCGTCGCCGGGGAGCTGTTTTTT.

There are many counts of this clonotype. The V and J genes are TRBV2 and TRBJ2-1, with D possibly matching TRBD2 (5 bases). Germline V gives CDR1 SNHLY, CDR2 FYNNEI. This CDR3 is 11 amino acids long. V was shortened by 10 bases and J by 6 bases, with 10 bases between the two germline ends. CDR3 in DNA: TGTGCCACCCGGAGGAGCAATGAGCAGTTCTTC. This encodes CATRRSNEQFF.

The gene calls are TRBV20-1 and TRBJ2-2, with 8 nucleotides matching TRBD1. The trim removed 5 bases at V and 5 bases at J, leaving 7 bases unmatched. The CDR3 spans 14 residues. Germline V gives CDR1 DFQATT, CDR2 SNEGSKA (reference sequence). The chain's CDR3 is CSAPRTGKTGELFF. CDR3 coding DNA: TGCAGTGCTCCTAGGACAGGGAAGACCGGGGAGCTGTTTTTT.

The table lists this clonotype with a few counts. In this CDR3 the conserved last residue, phenylalanine or tryptophan, is missing, so a read error is likely. The DNA is left out, because the CDR3 cannot be placed on it with certainty; the CDR3 is given as TCRdb lists it. The chain carries TRBV2 and TRBJ2-1; TRBD2 is the table's D call, not checked against the DNA. CDR1 is SNHLY and CDR2 is FYNNEI in the germline V gene. The CDR3 extends over 15 residues, inclusive of both ends. The CDR3 protein is CASTPDLVGGGPLIC.

This clonotype has a handful of counts. Without the conserved terminal phenylalanine or tryptophan, this CDR3 likely stems from a read error. V is TRBV29-1 and J is TRBJ1-2, with D unresolved. Germline assignment: CDR1 SQVTM and CDR2 ANQGSEA. With 7 bases removed from V and 7 bases from J, the gap between germline ends came to 13 bases. There are 11 residues in the CDR3. CDR3 protein: CSASPPGGYTS. CDR3 nucleotide sequence: TGCAGCGCATCCCCTCCCGGTGGCTACACCTCC.

A remark on this clonotype: Just one base apart from a much larger clone, this may be a read error. This chain joins TRBV20-1 and TRBJ2-7, with D perhaps TRBD1 or TRBD2 (6 bases each). The CDR3 has 10 amino acids. Trimming stripped 7 bases from V and 7 bases from J, with 11 bases between. Germline values: CDR1 DFQATT, CDR2 SNEGSKA (reference sequence). CDR3 amino acids: CSGRGNEQYF. The CDR3, as DNA: TGCAGTGGGAGGGGGAATGAGCAGTACTTC.

This clonotype was seen at least ten times. The gene calls are TRBV7-2 and TRBJ2-7, with 9 bases matching TRBD2. The CDR3 is 14 residues long. Germline CDR1 and CDR2: SGHTA and FQGNSA. Unmatched junction bases numbered 2, after V lost 2 bases and J lost 3 bases. CDR3 sequence reads: CASSLTSGYYEQYF. In DNA, the CDR3 is TGTGCCAGCAGCTTAACTAGCGGGTACTACGAGCAGTACTTC. The full variable domain, in which reference TRBV7-2 and TRBJ2-7 provide the parts outside the CDR3, is GAGVSQSPSNKVTEKGKDVELRCDPISGHTALYWYRQSLGQGLEFLIYFQGNSAPDKSGLPSDRFSAERTGGSVSTLTIQRTQQEDSAVYLCASSLTSGYYEQYFGPGTRLTVT.

This clonotype was observed at least ten times. The chain couples TRBV28 to TRBJ2-7; unclear D gene. Trimming pared 6 bases from V and 5 bases from J, leaving 32 bases between. Looked up from germline, CDR1 is MDHEN and CDR2 is SYDVKM. The CDR3 runs 19 residues. In DNA form, the CDR3 reads TGTGCCAGCAGAGCCAGTTTATCCACCAATATCAATCTAGGAGACGAGCAGTACTTC. Protein sequence: CASRASLSTNINLGDEQYF.

This clonotype showed up just a few times. The V and J genes are TRBV5-6 and TRBJ2-2; D gene unclear. V shed 0 bases and J shed 0 bases, with 6 bases lying between them. Looked up from germline, CDR1 is SGHDT and CDR2 is YYEEEE. The CDR3 length is 15 residues. The CDR3, as DNA: TGTGCCAGCAGCTTGGCTACTCCGAACACCGGGGAGCTGTTTTTT. Translated, it gives CASSLATPNTGELFF.

Of note for this clonotype: As the CDR3 is not closed by the conserved phenylalanine or tryptophan, this likely results from a read error. The CDR3 reads CASSPSGGETQYS. In DNA, the CDR3 is TGTGCCAGCAGCCCCTCGGGAGGAGAGACCCAGTACTCC. The chain recombines TRBV6-2 or TRBV6-3 with TRBJ2-5, with TRBD2 matching 7 bases. The germline V gene encodes CDR1 MNHEY and CDR2 SVGEGT. V shed 6 bases, J shed 4 bases, and the junction held 5 bases outside the gene matches. This CDR3 spans 13 amino acids.

The chain combines TRBV20-1 with TRBJ2-5, with D maybe TRBD1 (6 bases). CDR1 is DFQATT, CDR2 SNEGSKA, per germline (reference sequence). The CDR3 totals 15 residues. V was shortened by 2 bases and J by 7 bases, with 20 bases between the two germline ends. For the CDR3, the DNA is TGCAGTGCTAGACCCAACGCAGGGGCTAGCCTGACCCAGTACTTC. Translation: CSARPNAGASLTQYF.

The V and J genes are TRBV20-1 and TRBJ2-2; a possible D gene is TRBD1 (6 bases). Between the trimmed V and J ends, which lost 0 bases and 0 bases, there was a span of 17 bases. The CDR3 spans 18 residues. The germline V gene encodes CDR1 DFQATT and CDR2 SNEGSKA (reference sequence). CDR3 sequence reads: CSARDPRRGTTNTGELFF. In DNA form, the CDR3 reads TGCAGTGCTAGAGATCCCCGAAGGGGGACGACGAACACCGGGGAGCTGTTTTTT.